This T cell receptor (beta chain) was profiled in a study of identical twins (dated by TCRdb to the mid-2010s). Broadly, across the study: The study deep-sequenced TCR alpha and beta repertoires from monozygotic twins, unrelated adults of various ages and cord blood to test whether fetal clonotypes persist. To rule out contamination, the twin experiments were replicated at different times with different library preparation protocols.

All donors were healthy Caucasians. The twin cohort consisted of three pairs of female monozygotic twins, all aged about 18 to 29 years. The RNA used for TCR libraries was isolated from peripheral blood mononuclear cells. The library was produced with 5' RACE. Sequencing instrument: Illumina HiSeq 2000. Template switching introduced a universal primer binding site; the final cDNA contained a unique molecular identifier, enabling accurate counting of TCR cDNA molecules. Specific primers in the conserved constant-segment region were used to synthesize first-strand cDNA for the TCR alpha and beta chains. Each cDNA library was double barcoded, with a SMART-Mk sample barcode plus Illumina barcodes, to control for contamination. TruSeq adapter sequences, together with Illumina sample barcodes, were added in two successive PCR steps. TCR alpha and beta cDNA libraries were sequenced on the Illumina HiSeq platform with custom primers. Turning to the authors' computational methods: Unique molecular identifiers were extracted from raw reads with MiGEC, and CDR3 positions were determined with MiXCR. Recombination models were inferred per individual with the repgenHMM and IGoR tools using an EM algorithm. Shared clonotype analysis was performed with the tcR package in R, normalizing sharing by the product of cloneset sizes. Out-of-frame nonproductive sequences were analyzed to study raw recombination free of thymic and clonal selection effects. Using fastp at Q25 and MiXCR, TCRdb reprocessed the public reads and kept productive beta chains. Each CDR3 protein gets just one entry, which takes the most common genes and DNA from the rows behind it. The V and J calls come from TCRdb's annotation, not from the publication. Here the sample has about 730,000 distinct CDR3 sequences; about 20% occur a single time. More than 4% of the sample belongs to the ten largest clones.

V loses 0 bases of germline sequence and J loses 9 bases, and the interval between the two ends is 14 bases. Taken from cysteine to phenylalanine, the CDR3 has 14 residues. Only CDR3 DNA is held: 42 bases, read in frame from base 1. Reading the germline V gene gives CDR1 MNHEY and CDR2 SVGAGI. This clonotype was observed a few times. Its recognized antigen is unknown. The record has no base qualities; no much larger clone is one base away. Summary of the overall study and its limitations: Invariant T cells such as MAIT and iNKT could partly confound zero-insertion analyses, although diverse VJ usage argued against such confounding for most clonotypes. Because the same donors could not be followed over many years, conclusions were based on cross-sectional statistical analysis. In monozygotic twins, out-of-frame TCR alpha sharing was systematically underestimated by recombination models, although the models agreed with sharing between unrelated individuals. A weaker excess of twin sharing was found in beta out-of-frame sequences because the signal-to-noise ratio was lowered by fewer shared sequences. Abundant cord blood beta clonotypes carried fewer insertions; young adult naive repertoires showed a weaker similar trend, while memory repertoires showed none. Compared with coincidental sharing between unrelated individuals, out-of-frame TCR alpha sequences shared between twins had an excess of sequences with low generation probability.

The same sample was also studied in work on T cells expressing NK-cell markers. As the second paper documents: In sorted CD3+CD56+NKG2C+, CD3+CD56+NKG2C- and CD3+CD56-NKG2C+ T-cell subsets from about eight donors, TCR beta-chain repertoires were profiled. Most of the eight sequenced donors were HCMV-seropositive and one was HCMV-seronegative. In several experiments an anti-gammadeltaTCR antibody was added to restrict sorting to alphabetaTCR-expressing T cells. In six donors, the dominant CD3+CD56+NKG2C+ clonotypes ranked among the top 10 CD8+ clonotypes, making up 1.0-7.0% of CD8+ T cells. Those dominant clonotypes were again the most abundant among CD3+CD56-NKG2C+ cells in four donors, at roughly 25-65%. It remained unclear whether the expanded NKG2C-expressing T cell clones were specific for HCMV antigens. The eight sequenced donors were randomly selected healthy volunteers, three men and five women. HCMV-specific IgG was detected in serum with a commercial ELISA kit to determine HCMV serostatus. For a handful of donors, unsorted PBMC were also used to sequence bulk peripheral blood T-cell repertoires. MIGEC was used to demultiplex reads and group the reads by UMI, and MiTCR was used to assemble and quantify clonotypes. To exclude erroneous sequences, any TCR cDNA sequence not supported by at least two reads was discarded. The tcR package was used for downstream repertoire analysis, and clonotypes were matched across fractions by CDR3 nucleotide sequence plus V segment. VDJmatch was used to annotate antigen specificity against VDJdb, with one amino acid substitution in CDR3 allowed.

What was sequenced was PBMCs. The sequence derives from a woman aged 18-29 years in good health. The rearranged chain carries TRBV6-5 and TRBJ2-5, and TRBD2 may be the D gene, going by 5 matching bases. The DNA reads TGTGCCAGCAGTTACTCGGGAGCGGCCGGGGCCCAGTACTTC. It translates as CASSYSGAAGAQYF.